The 18 T cell receptor beta chains below all came from one sample that was sequenced in a study of T cell changes during pregnancy in multiple sclerosis. Produced via immunoSEQ multiplex PCR; TCRdb's table is partial and in-frame only. The sample holds approximately 71,000 clones; 90% to 95% are singletons and the top ten take roughly 1.1%. The sample here was peripheral blood, taken in the third trimester of pregnancy. Receptors were obtained from a female donor with multiple sclerosis, enrolled in a pregnancy study.

This clone was observed a single time. The rearrangement joins TRBV28 to TRBJ1-2; tentatively, D is TRBD1 (5 bases). The V gene's germline CDR1 is MDHEN and CDR2 SYDVKM. Trimming removed 3 bases from V and 4 bases from J, with 12 bases in between. This CDR3 spans 14 amino acids. This CDR3 reads CASSLGQHSYGYTF. In DNA, the CDR3 is TGTGCCAGCAGTTTGGGGCAGCACTCCTATGGCTACACCTTC.

This sequence joins TRBV27 and TRBJ1-6, with D possibly being TRBD1 (6 bases). The germline CDR1 and CDR2 sequences are MNHEY and SMNVEV (reference sequence). The CDR3 sequence is 14 residues long. The V end lost 5 bases, the J end lost 10 bases, and 15 bases lay between the germline ends. For the CDR3, the DNA is TGTGCCAGCAGTCCCACAGGGCCTCTCTCACCCCTCCACTTT. Translated, it gives CASSPTGPLSPLHF.

The chain has TRBV6-5 and TRBJ2-7; D gene ambiguous. The CDR3 is 13 amino acids. V lost 3 bases, J lost 6 bases, and 12 bases lay in between. Germline V gives CDR1 MNHEY, CDR2 SVGAGI. The CDR3 nucleotides read TGTGCCAGCAGTTATAGTGTTTCTGGCGAGCAGTACTTC. This gives the protein CASSYSVSGEQYF.

The J gene is TRBJ2-7, the V gene TRBV14, with unresolved D. The germline CDR1 and CDR2 sequences are SGHDN and FVKESK. Trimming removed 0 bases from V and 9 bases from J, with 9 bases in between. The CDR3 runs to 12 residues. This chain's CDR3 is CASSQDSRGQYF. CDR3 sequence (DNA): TGTGCCAGCAGCCAAGATAGCCGCGGGCAGTACTTC.

The chain is built from TRBV25-1 and TRBJ2-1; maybe TRBD1 (6 bases). CDR3 length: 17 residues. The germline V gene encodes CDR1 MGHDK and CDR2 SYGVNS. Trimming stripped 4 bases from V and 8 bases from J, with 24 bases between. This CDR3 reads CASSVRTAKPLGYEQFF. The DNA of the CDR3 is TGTGCCAGCAGTGTTCGGACAGCTAAGCCCTTAGGGTATGAGCAGTTCTTC.

The chain uses TRBV11-2 and TRBJ1-5; 9 nucleotides agree with TRBD1. With V trimmed by 5 bases and J by 5 bases, 13 bases remained unmatched. CDR1 is SGHAT and CDR2 is FQNNGV in the germline V gene. This CDR3 is built from 17 residues. CDR3 coding DNA: TGTGCCAGCAGCAATCCGGGACAGGGCGGGGAATATCAGCCCCAGCATTTT. Translated: CASSNPGQGGEYQPQHF.

The count of this clone is one. The chain carries TRBV19 and TRBJ1-4, with 10 bases matching TRBD1. The CDR3 spans 15 residues. With V trimmed by 2 bases and J by 6 bases, 3 bases remained unmatched. The V gene's germline CDR1 is LNHDA and CDR2 SQIVND (reference sequence). The CDR3 nucleotides read TGTGCCAGTAGTATAAGAGGACAGGGGGATGAAAAACTGTTTTTT. It encodes CASSIRGQGDEKLFF.

The rearrangement links TRBV21-1 to TRBJ2-6; no check of the table's D call, TRBD1, against the DNA was made. TRBV21-1 is flagged as a pseudogene. This CDR3 comprises 18 residues. DNA for the CDR3: TGTGCCAGCAGCTACCAACAGGGCCTCCGCTCTGGGGCCAACGTCCTGACTTTC. It encodes CASSYQQGLRSGANVLTF.

V gene TRBV4-3 combines with J gene TRBJ2-3, with 7 bases matching TRBD2. The CDR3 is made up of 17 amino acids. Unmatched junction bases numbered 7, after V lost 0 bases and J lost 1 base. The germline V gene has CDR1 LGHNA and CDR2 YSLEER. CDR3 DNA sequence: TGCGCCAGCAGCCAAGATCAAACAACTAGCGGCACAGATACGCAGTATTTT. Encoded protein: CASSQDQTTSGTDTQYF.

As concerns this clone: The sample contains more than one DNA sequence encoding this CDR3. DNA of the CDR3: TGTGCCAGTAGTATTGTAACAGATAGCAATCAGCCCCAGCATTTT. It specifies CASSIVTDSNQPQHF. The chain combines TRBV19 with TRBJ1-5, with D unresolved. V was trimmed by 3 bases and J by 0 bases, leaving 9 bases between them. From germline, CDR1 is LNHDA and CDR2 SQIVND (reference sequence). This CDR3 comprises 15 residues. The full variable domain, completed using reference TRBV19 and TRBJ1-5, is DGGITQSPKYLFRKEGQNVTLSCEQNLNHDAMYWYRQDPGQGLRLIYYSQIVNDFQKGDIAEGYSVSREKKESFPLTVTSAQKNPTAFYLCASSIVTDSNQPQHFGDGTRLSIL.

V and J are TRBV7-9 and TRBJ2-7; D is possibly TRBD2 (5 bases). Germline CDR1 reads SEHNR; CDR2 reads FQNEAQ (reference sequence). The CDR3 spans 13 residues. V lost 5 bases, J lost 3 bases, and 11 bases lay in between. The CDR3 DNA follows: TGTGCCAGCAGCGAAGTAGAGGGCTACGAGCAGTACTTC. This sequence encodes CASSEVEGYEQYF.

The genes are TRBV4-1 and TRBJ2-3; 11 bases line up with TRBD2. With V trimmed by 5 bases and J by 0 bases, 4 bases remained unmatched. CDR1 is MGHRA, CDR2 YSYEKL, per germline. The CDR3 consists of 16 residues. The CDR3 bases are TGCGCCAGCAGCGGCGGGACTAGCGGTAGCACAGATACGCAGTATTTT. This sequence encodes CASSGGTSGSTDTQYF.

The chain couples TRBV6-1 to TRBJ2-7; the match to TRBD2 covers 9 bases. This CDR3 contains 13 residues. V lost 8 bases and J lost 7; bases outside the gene matches: 9. Germline CDR1 reads MNHNS; CDR2 reads SASEGT. The CDR3 DNA reads TGTGCCAGCCGAAGTAGCGGGAGTGAAGAGCAGTACTTC. Protein sequence: CASRSSGSEEQYF.

This sequence joins TRBV6-1 and TRBJ1-4, with D uncertain. Germline V CDR1 and CDR2: MNHNS, SASEGT. CDR3 length: 12 amino acids. The germline V and J ends were trimmed by 10 bases and 7 bases, with 13 bases remaining between them. In DNA form, the CDR3 reads TGTGCCACCGAGGGAAGTAGTGAAAAACTGTTTTTT. Translating it yields CATEGSSEKLFF.

A single count supports this clone. This chain joins TRBV2 and TRBJ1-1; D not resolved. Germline V lookup: CDR1 SNHLY, CDR2 FYNNEI. The CDR3 runs 14 residues. Trimming left V 2 bases short and J 4 bases short, with 11 bases between. This chain's CDR3 is CASSEFLPLTEAFF. As DNA, the CDR3 is TGTGCCAGCAGTGAATTCCTTCCACTCACTGAAGCTTTCTTT.

The V gene is TRBV19, the J gene TRBJ2-1; 10 bases match TRBD1. V lost 3 bases to trimming and J lost 7 bases; unmatched junction nucleotides: 6. In germline, CDR1 is LNHDA, CDR2 SQIVND (reference sequence). CDR3 length equals 15 residues. CDR3 residues: CASSMGTGDGNEQFF. The CDR3 nucleotides are TGTGCCAGTAGTATGGGGACAGGGGACGGTAATGAGCAGTTCTTC. Using reference TRBV19 and TRBJ2-1 for the parts outside the CDR3, the full variable domain is DGGITQSPKYLFRKEGQNVTLSCEQNLNHDAMYWYRQDPGQGLRLIYYSQIVNDFQKGDIAEGYSVSREKKESFPLTVTSAQKNPTAFYLCASSMGTGDGNEQFFGPGTRLTVL.

This chain links TRBV5-1 with TRBJ2-2; perhaps TRBD1 as D (6 bases). Germline CDR1 is SGHRS and CDR2 is YFSETQ. The ends were cut back, 4 bases at V and 2 bases at J, with 18 bases in the middle. The CDR3 loop spans 17 amino acids. CDR3 residues: CASSVGAGVSNTGELFF. Written as DNA, the CDR3 is TGCGCCAGCAGCGTCGGGGCAGGGGTCTCCAACACCGGGGAGCTGTTTTTT.

The chain is built from TRBV10-2 and TRBJ2-5; D perhaps matches TRBD2 (6 bases). This CDR3 region has 15 residues. V gave up 4 bases and J gave up 4 bases, with 16 bases separating them. The germline gives CDR1 WSHSY, CDR2 SAAADI. The CDR3 protein is CASSVPGTYGETQYF. Here the CDR3 DNA reads TGCGCCAGCAGTGTTCCCGGGACTTATGGAGAGACCCAGTACTTC.